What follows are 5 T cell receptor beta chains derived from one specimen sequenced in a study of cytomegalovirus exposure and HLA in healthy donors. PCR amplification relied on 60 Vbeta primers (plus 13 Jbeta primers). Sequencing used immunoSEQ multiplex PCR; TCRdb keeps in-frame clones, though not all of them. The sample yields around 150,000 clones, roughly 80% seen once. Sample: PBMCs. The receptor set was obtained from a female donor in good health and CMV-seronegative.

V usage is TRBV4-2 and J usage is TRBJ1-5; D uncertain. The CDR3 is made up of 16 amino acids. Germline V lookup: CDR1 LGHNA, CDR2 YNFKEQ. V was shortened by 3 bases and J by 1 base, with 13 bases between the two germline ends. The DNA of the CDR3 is TGTGCCAGCAGCCACGCGGATCTAAAAAGCAATCAGCCCCAGCATTTT. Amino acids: CASSHADLKSNQPQHF.

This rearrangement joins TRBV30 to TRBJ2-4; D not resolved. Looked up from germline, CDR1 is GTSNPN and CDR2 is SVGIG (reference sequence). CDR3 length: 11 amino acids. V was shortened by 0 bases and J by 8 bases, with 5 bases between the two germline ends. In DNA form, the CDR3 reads TGTGCCTGGAGTGTCCGCGACATTCAGTACTTC. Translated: CAWSVRDIQYF. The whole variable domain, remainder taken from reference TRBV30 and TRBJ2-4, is SQTIHQWPATLVQPVGSPLSLECTVEGTSNPNLYWYRQAAGRGLQLLFYSVGIGQISSEVPQNLSASRPQDRQFILSSKKLLLSDSGFYLCAWSVRDIQYFGAGTRLSVL.

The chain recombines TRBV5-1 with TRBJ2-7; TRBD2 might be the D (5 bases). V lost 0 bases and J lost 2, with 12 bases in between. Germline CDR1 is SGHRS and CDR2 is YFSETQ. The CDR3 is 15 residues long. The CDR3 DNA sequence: TGCGCCAGCAGCTTGGATCCCGGAGGCGCCTACGAGCAGTACTTC. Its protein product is CASSLDPGGAYEQYF.

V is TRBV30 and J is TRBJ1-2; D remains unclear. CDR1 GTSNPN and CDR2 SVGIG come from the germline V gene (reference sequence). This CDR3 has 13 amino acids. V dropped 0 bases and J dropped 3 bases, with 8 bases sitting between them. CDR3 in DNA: TGTGCCTGGAGTGTACTGGTAGACTATGGCTACACCTTC. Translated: CAWSVLVDYGYTF.

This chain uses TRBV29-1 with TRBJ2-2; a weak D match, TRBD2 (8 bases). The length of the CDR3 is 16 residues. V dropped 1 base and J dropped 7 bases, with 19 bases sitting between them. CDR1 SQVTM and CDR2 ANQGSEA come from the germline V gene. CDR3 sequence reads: CSVEGREGASGGELFF. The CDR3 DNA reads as TGCAGCGTTGAAGGCCGGGAGGGGGCGAGTGGCGGGGAGCTGTTTTTT.